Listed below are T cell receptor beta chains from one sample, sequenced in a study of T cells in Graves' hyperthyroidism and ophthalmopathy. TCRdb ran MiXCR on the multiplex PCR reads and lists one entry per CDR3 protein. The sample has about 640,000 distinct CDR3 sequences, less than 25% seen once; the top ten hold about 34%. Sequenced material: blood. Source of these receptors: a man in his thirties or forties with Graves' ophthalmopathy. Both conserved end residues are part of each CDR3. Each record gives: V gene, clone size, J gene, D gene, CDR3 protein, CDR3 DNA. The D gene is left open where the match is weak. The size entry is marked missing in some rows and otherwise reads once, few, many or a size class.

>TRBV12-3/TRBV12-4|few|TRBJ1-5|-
CASSTNKAQHF
TGTGCCAGCAGCACTAATAAAGCCCAGCATTTT
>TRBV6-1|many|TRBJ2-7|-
CARRATRGLWYEQYF
TGTGCCAGAAGAGCTACCCGGGGCCTTTGGTACGAGCAGTACTTC
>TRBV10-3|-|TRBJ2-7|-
CAISESVVRPYEQYF
TGTGCCATCAGTGAGTCCGTGGTCAGACCCTACGAGCAGTACTTC
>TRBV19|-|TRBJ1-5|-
CASSSPGQPGNQPQHF
TGTGCCAGTAGTTCCCCCGGACAGCCAGGAAATCAGCCCCAGCATTTT
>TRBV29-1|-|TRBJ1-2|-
CSVEREPRGGYTF
TGCAGCGTTGAAAGGGAACCGCGTGGCGGCTACACCTTC
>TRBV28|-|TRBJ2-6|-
CASSLSGKSGANVLTF
TGTGCCAGCAGTTTGTCGGGGAAGTCTGGGGCCAACGTCCTGACTTTC
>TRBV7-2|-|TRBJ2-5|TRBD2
CASSLSKTSGIQETQYF
TGTGCCAGCAGCTTATCCAAGACTAGCGGGATCCAAGAGACCCAGTACTTC
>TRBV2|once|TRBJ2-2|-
CASSFDHSGELFF
TGTGCCAGCAGTTTCGACCATTCCGGGGAGCTGTTTTTT
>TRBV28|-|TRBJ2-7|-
CASSLGNSFSYEQYF
TGTGCCAGCAGTCTGGGAAACAGCTTCTCCTACGAGCAGTACTTC
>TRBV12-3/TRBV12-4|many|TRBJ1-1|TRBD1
CASRRGQGVMNTEAFF
TGTGCCAGCAGACGGGGACAGGGCGTTATGAACACTGAAGCTTTCTTT
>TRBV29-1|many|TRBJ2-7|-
CSVTPQATYEQYF
TGCAGCGTAACCCCCCAGGCAACCTACGAGCAGTACTTC
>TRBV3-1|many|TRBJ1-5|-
CASSRGQLNQPQHF
TGTGCCAGCAGCCGGGGCCAGCTCAATCAGCCCCAGCATTTT
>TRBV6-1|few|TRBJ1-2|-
CASSGPGLGGYTF
TGTGCCAGCAGTGGCCCGGGACTCGGTGGCTACACCTTC
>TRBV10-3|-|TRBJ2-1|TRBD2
CAISDPGLAVNEQFF
TGTGCCATCAGTGACCCGGGACTAGCGGTCAATGAGCAGTTCTTC
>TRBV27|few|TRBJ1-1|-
CASSRIAGNQGAFF
TGTGCCAGCAGTAGAATCGCCGGGAACCAAGGGGCTTTCTTT
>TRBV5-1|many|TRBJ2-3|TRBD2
CASSQTSGTDTQYF
TGCGCCAGCAGCCAGACTAGCGGCACAGATACGCAGTATTTT
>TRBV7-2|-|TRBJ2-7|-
CASSLASASYEQYF
TGTGCCAGCAGCTTAGCGTCCGCCTCCTACGAGCAGTACTTC